One and the same sample provided the 23 T cell receptor beta chains below, sequenced in a study of T cell clonotyping in hematopoietic cell transplantation. The time point here: recipient sample about 28 days before transplant, after cytoreduction. The assay was immunoSEQ multiplex PCR, and TCRdb's table has in-frame clones only and misses some. The sample comprises approximately 7,400 clones, 70% to 90% of which are singletons, and around 7.1% rests with the top ten. This specimen was peripheral blood mononuclear cells, taken before stem cell transplant. All receptors come from a man aged 60 to 75 with acute myeloid leukemia. Some clones in this sample may be carry-over from other donors' samples.

This clone was seen a handful of times. The rearrangement uses TRBV15 and TRBJ2-5; D perhaps matches TRBD2 (6 bases). Germline values: CDR1 LNHNV, CDR2 YYDKDF (reference sequence). This CDR3 comprises 15 residues. V was clipped by 0 bases and J by 5 bases, with 13 bases between them. CDR3 sequence: CATSRDRRGSETQYF. The CDR3 coding sequence is TGTGCCACCAGCAGAGATAGGCGGGGCTCGGAGACCCAGTACTTC.

This chain connects TRBV10-3 to TRBJ2-1; a possible D gene is TRBD2 (6 bases). The CDR3 runs to 14 residues. CDR1 is ENHRY and CDR2 is SYGVKD in the germline V gene. V lost 3 bases and J 5 bases, leaving 11 bases between the germline ends. CDR3 loop: CAISDGGLNNEQFF. CDR3 nucleotide sequence: TGTGCCATCAGTGACGGGGGTTTAAACAATGAGCAGTTCTTC.

This sequence joins TRBV6-1 and TRBJ2-5; D is possibly TRBD2 (6 bases). V lost 2 bases, J lost 2 bases, and 12 bases lay in between. Germline loops: CDR1 MNHNS, CDR2 SASEGT. This CDR3 comprises 15 residues. CDR3 bases: TGTGCCAGCAGTGAAAGAGGGACTCCTCAAGAGACCCAGTACTTC. Translated: CASSERGTPQETQYF.

The chain joins TRBV7-2 to TRBJ2-3, with D perhaps matching TRBD1 or TRBD2 (5 bases each). This CDR3 is 15 amino acids long. Deletions cut 5 bases from V and 2 bases from J, with 14 bases between. The germline V gene encodes CDR1 SGHTA and CDR2 FQGNSA. The CDR3 DNA reads TGTGCCAGCAGCGGTCCGGGACCATACACAGATACGCAGTATTTT. It is translated as CASSGPGPYTDTQYF.

The chain recombines TRBV19 with TRBJ2-7, with D possibly TRBD2 on 5 matching bases. This CDR3 is built from 14 residues. The V end was cut by 4 bases, the J end by 2 bases, with 12 bases between. Germline CDR1 and CDR2: LNHDA and SQIVND (reference sequence). The CDR3 nucleotides are TGTGCCAGTAGTACAGTACTAGGAACCTACGAGCAGTACTTC. Translated, it gives CASSTVLGTYEQYF.

This clone was observed once. V and J are TRBV7-8 and TRBJ1-2, with 7 nucleotides matching TRBD1. This CDR3 is built from 14 residues. J was trimmed by 2 bases and V by 5 bases; bases with no gene match: 5. The V gene's germline CDR1 is SGHVS and CDR2 FQNEAQ. DNA for the CDR3: TGTGCCAGCAGCGCCCGACAGGGAAACTATGGCTACACCTTC. Translating gives CASSARQGNYGYTF.

The chain uses TRBV11-2 and TRBJ2-5; D may be TRBD1 or TRBD2 (5 bases each). Trimming stripped 5 bases from V and 5 bases from J, with 15 bases between. The germline CDR1 and CDR2 sequences are SGHAT and FQNNGV. The CDR3 loop spans 14 amino acids. The CDR3 loop reads CASSRTGQAETQYF. The CDR3 DNA reads as TGTGCCAGCAGCCGTACGGGGCAGGCGGAGACCCAGTACTTC.

This chain links TRBV6-6 with TRBJ2-3; TRBD2 matches at 7 bases. The V gene end was trimmed by 6 bases and the J gene end by 5 bases; junction bases not matched to a gene: 8. The V gene's germline CDR1 is MNHNY and CDR2 SVGAGI (reference sequence). The length of the CDR3 is 14 residues. For the CDR3, the DNA is TGTGCCAGCAGAAGCGGGGCCGGGGGAGATACGCAGTATTTT. This gives the protein CASRSGAGGDTQYF.

There are a few counts of this clone. This chain links TRBV7-2 with TRBJ2-1; TRBD2 aligns across 11 bases. The CDR3 has 18 residues. V lost 0 bases and J lost 1; bases outside the gene matches: 5. Germline V gives CDR1 SGHTA, CDR2 FQGNSA. CDR3 DNA sequence: TGTGCCAGCAGCTTAGCTTTAGCGGGAGGGCCGTCCTACAATGAGCAGTTCTTC. Protein sequence: CASSLALAGGPSYNEQFF.

In regard to this clone: At one end, the junction sequence differs from germline, possibly due to a read error. Other DNA sequences of this sample code for an identical CDR3. The chain joins TRBV2 to TRBJ2-7; D is ambiguous. Germline values: CDR1 SNHLY, CDR2 FYNNEI. This CDR3 region has 12 residues. CDR3 DNA: TGTGCTAGCAGACGGCTATCCCACGAGCAGTACTTC. Residues: CASRRLSHEQYF.

The chain joins TRBV5-4 to TRBJ1-1; 7 bases line up with TRBD1. The CDR3 is 13 amino acids. The germline V gene encodes CDR1 SGHNT and CDR2 YYREEE (reference sequence). Germline trimming cut 5 bases from V and 3 bases from J; bases unmatched to any gene: 4. CDR3 in amino acids: CASRYDRDTEAFF. CDR3 DNA: TGTGCCAGCAGATACGACAGGGACACTGAAGCTTTCTTT.

Only one count was recorded for this clone. This sequence joins TRBV25-1 and TRBJ2-3; D is possibly TRBD1 or TRBD2 (5 bases each). The germline gives CDR1 MGHDK, CDR2 SYGVNS. The CDR3 runs to 16 residues. The V and J ends lost 7 bases and 2 bases respectively, with 19 bases between them. In DNA, the CDR3 is TGTGCCAGCAAATCGGGGACGCTAGACCCCACAGATACGCAGTATTTT. It specifies CASKSGTLDPTDTQYF. Full variable domain (missing parts from reference TRBV25-1 and TRBJ2-3): EADIYQTPRYLVIGTGKKITLECSQTMGHDKMYWYQQDPGMELHLIHYSYGVNSTEKGDLSSESTVSRIRTEHFPLTLESARPSHTSQYLCASKSGTLDPTDTQYFGPGTRLTVL.

This chain joins TRBV6-1 and TRBJ2-3; tentatively, D is TRBD2 (6 bases). The length of the CDR3 is 14 residues. Per the germline V gene, CDR1 is MNHNS and CDR2 is SASEGT. Between the trimmed V and J ends, which lost 7 bases and 2 bases, there was a span of 13 bases. CDR3: CASNLGLDTDTQYF. The CDR3 region has the DNA TGTGCCAGCAACCTGGGACTTGACACAGATACGCAGTATTTT.

This chain uses TRBV2 with TRBJ2-3; 8 nucleotides line up with TRBD1. Germline V CDR1 and CDR2: SNHLY, FYNNEI. Losses at the gene ends were 8 bases for V and 1 base for J; bases not matched to a gene: 2. This CDR3 region has 13 residues. This chain's CDR3 is CASSTGGTDTQYF. For the CDR3, the DNA is TGTGCCAGCTCGACAGGGGGCACAGATACGCAGTATTTT.

The chain has TRBV5-1 and TRBJ2-2, with D hard to call. V was shortened by 1 base and J by 3 bases, with 10 bases between the two germline ends. The V gene's germline CDR1 is SGHRS and CDR2 YFSETQ. The CDR3 runs 15 residues. The CDR3 DNA sequence: TGCGCCAGCAGCTTGAGGCAGGTTTACACCGGGGAGCTGTTTTTT. Translation: CASSLRQVYTGELFF.

The V and J genes are TRBV11-3 and TRBJ2-7, with 7 bases fitting TRBD1. Germline V lookup: CDR1 SGHNT, CDR2 YENEEA. CDR3 length: 13 residues. The V segment lost 5 bases and the J segment 4 bases; nucleotides outside the gene matches: 5. The CDR3 protein is CASSPGQAYEQYF. Written as DNA, the CDR3 is TGTGCCAGCAGCCCCGGACAGGCGTACGAGCAGTACTTC.

This clone was picked up one time. This chain joins TRBV7-2 and TRBJ2-1; a weak D match, TRBD2 (6 bases). The CDR3 length is 14 residues. Deletions cut 1 base from V and 9 bases from J, with 13 bases between. Germline-derived CDR1 and CDR2 are SGHTA and FQGNSA. Written as DNA, the CDR3 is TGTGCCAGCAGCTTAGATTGGGGGGTTTCTGAGCAGTTCTTC. This encodes CASSLDWGVSEQFF.

Comments on this clone: Compared with germline, one end of the junction differs, possibly owing to a read error. The chain combines TRBV25-1 with TRBJ2-7; D is possibly TRBD1 (6 bases). Germline V gene sequence: CDR1 MGHDK, CDR2 SYGVNS. This CDR3 is built from 13 residues. The CDR3 here is CAGSPVGTYEQYF. Written as DNA, the CDR3 is TGTGCCGGCAGTCCTGTAGGGACATACGAGCAGTACTTC.

V is TRBV4-1 and J is TRBJ1-1, with D maybe TRBD1 (5 bases). Deletions cut 0 bases from V and 6 bases from J, with 11 bases between. Germline CDR1 is MGHRA and CDR2 is YSYEKL. This CDR3 has 14 residues. CDR3 protein: CASSQDGGRAEAFF. CDR3 nucleotide sequence: TGCGCCAGCAGCCAAGATGGGGGACGGGCTGAAGCTTTCTTT.

This clone appeared once. The chain couples TRBV7-2 to TRBJ1-2, with a weak D call TRBD1 (5 bases). CDR3 length: 16 amino acids. Deletions cut 4 bases from V and 6 bases from J, with 21 bases between. Germline lookup yields CDR1 SGHTA and CDR2 FQGNSA. The CDR3 region is CASSSQAGGVIDGYTF. In DNA, the CDR3 is TGTGCCAGCAGCTCCCAGGCCGGGGGGGTCATTGATGGCTACACCTTC.

This chain joins TRBV14 and TRBJ1-2; D perhaps matches TRBD1 (6 bases). The CDR3 has 13 residues. Germline V gene data show CDR1 as SGHDN and CDR2 as FVKESK. V was cut by 4 bases and J by 6 bases, with 12 bases left in between. The DNA of the CDR3 is TGTGCCAGCAGCCTCTCGAGACAGGATGGCTACACCTTC. Amino acids: CASSLSRQDGYTF.

The chain is built from TRBV5-8 and TRBJ2-1; 7 bases agree with TRBD2. The ends lost 0 bases at V and 16 bases at J; junction bases unmatched: 13. CDR1 is SGHTS and CDR2 is YDEGEE in the germline V gene. This CDR3 is built from 14 residues. Written as DNA, the CDR3 is TGTGCCAGCAGCTTGGGACTAGCCGGAGGGTGGGTCTTCTTC. Translating gives CASSLGLAGGWVFF.

The J gene is TRBJ2-7, the V gene TRBV19; D might be TRBD1 (6 bases). Per the germline V gene, CDR1 is LNHDA and CDR2 is SQIVND (reference sequence). The CDR3 has 15 residues. V lost 3 bases and J 2 bases, leaving 14 bases between the germline ends. The CDR3: CASSIFGTPTYEQYF. The CDR3 DNA follows: TGTGCCAGTAGTATTTTTGGGACACCGACCTACGAGCAGTACTTC.